This T cell receptor beta chain was recorded in a study of vaccination and CD4 T cells after COVID-19. Cultured CD4+ T cells had their DNA profiled by the Oncomine TCR Beta short-read assay. TCRdb re-analysed the PCR reads in MiXCR, keeping a single row per CDR3 protein. The top ten clones hold roughly 24% of a sample with around 3,900 distinct CDR3 sequences, roughly 20% of them seen once. Concerning this clonotype: The target antigen is unknown.

The CDR3 sequence is 14 residues long. The germline CDR1 and CDR2 sequences are SGHRS and YFSETQ. V shed 3 bases, J shed 2 bases, and the junction held 4 bases outside the gene matches. The sample's treatment: approximately 9-day PBMC culture with coronavirus spike peptide pools or control peptides (ViraFEST assay). V is TRBV5-1 and J is TRBJ2-5; 7 bases agree with TRBD1. The sequence was obtained from a human donor who had recovered from COVID-19. The sequencing input was CD4+ T cells from blood, cultured in vitro. The CDR3 coding sequence is TGCGCCAGCAGCTCCATGACAGGGCAAGAGACCCAGTACTTC. Translated: CASSSMTGQETQYF.